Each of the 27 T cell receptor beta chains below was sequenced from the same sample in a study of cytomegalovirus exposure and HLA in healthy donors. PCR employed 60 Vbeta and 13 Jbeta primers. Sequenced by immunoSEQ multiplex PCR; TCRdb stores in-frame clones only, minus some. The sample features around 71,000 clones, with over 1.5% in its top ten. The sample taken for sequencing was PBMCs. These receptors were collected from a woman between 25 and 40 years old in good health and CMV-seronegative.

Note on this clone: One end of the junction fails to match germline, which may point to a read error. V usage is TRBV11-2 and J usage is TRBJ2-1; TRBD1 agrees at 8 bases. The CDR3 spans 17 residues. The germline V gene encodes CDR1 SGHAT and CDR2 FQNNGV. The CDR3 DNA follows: TGTGCCAGCAGCCCTTGGACAGGGCCGAGCTCCGACAATGAGCAGTTCTTC. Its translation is CASSPWTGPSSDNEQFF.

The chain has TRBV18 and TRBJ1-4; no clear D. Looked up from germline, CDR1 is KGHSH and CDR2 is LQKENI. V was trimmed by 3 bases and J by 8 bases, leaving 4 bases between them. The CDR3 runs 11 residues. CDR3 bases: TGTGCCAGCTCACCGCGGGAAAAACTGTTTTTT. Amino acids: CASSPREKLFF.

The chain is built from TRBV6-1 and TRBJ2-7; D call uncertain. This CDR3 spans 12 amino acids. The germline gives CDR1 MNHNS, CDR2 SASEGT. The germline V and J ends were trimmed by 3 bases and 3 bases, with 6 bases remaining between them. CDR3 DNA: TGTGCCAGCAGTGAGTCCCTCTACGAGCAGTACTTC. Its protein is CASSESLYEQYF.

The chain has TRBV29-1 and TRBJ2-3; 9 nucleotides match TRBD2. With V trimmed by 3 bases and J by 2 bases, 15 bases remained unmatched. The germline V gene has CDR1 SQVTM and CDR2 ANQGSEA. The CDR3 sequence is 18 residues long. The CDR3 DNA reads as TGCAGCGTTGACAGCAGGAGGGGCGGGAGGGGTTCCACAGATACGCAGTATTTT. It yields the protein CSVDSRRGGRGSTDTQYF.

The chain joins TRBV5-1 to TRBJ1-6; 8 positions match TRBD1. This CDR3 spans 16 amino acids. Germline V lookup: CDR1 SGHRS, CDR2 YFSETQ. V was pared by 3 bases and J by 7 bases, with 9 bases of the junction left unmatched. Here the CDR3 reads CASSSETGVQNSPLHF. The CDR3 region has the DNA TGCGCCAGCAGCTCAGAGACAGGGGTGCAGAATTCACCCCTCCACTTT.

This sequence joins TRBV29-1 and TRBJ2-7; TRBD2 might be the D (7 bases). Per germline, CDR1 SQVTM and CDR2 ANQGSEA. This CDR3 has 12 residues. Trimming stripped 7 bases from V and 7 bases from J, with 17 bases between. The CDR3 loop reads CSAVGGAREQYF. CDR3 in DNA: TGCAGCGCGGTGGGGGGGGCTAGGGAGCAGTACTTC.

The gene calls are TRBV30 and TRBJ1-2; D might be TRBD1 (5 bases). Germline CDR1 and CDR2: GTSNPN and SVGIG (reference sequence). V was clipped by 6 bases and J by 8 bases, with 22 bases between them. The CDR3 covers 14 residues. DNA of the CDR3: TGTGCCTGTTCTCGGTGGGAAGGGGTCAAAGGCTACACCTTC. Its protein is CACSRWEGVKGYTF.

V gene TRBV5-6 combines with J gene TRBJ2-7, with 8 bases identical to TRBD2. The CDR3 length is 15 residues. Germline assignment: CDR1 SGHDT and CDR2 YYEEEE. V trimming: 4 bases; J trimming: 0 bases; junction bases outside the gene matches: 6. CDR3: CASSPGGASSYEQYF. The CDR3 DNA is TGTGCCAGCAGCCCCGGGGGGGCTAGCTCCTACGAGCAGTACTTC.

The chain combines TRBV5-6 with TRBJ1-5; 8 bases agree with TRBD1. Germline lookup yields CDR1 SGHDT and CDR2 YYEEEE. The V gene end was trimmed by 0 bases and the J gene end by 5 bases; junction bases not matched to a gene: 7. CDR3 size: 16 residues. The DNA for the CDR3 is TGTGCCAGCAGCTTGGCCCGACAGGGGCCGGATCAGCCCCAGCATTTT. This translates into CASSLARQGPDQPQHF. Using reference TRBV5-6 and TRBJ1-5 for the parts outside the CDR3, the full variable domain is DAGVTQSPTHLIKTRGQQVTLRCSPKSGHDTVSWYQQALGQGPQFIFQYYEEEERQRGNFPDRFSGHQFPNYSSELNVNALLLGDSALYLCASSLARQGPDQPQHFGDGTRLSIL.

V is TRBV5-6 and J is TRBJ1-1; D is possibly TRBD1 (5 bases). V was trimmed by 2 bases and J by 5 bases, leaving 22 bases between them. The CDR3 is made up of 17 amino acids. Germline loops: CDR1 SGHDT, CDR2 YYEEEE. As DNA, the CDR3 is TGTGCCAGCAGCTTTAGATGGACACCTCGAATTAGGACTGAAGCTTTCTTT. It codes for CASSFRWTPRIRTEAFF.

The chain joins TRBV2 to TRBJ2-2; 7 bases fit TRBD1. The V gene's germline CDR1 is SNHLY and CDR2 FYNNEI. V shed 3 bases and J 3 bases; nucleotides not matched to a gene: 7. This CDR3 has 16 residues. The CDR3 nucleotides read TGTGCCAGCAGTGAGCGGCCAGGGGGAGACACCGGGGAGCTGTTTTTT. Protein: CASSERPGGDTGELFF.

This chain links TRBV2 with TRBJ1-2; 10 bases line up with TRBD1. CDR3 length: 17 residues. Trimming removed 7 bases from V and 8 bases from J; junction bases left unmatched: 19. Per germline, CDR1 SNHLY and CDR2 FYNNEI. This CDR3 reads CASIAAFQGQGQFGYTF. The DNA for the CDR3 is TGTGCCAGCATCGCGGCGTTCCAGGGACAGGGGCAGTTCGGCTACACCTTC.

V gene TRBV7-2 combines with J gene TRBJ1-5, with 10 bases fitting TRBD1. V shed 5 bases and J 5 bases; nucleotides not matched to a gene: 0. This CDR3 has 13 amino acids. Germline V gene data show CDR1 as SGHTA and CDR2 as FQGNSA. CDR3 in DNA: TGTGCCAGCAGCGGACAGGGGGATCAGCCCCAGCATTTT. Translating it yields CASSGQGDQPQHF.

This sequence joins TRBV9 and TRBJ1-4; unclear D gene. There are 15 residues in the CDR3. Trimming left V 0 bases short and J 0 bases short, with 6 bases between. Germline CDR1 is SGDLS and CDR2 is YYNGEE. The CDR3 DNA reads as TGTGCCAGCAGCGTAGAAGGAGCAACTAATGAAAAACTGTTTTTT. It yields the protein CASSVEGATNEKLFF.

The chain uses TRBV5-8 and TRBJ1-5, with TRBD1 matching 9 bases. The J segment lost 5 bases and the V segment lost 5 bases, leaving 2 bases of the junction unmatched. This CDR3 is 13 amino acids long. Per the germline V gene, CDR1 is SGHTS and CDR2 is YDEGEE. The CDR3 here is CASRRTGDQPQHF. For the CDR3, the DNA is TGTGCCAGCAGACGGACAGGGGATCAGCCCCAGCATTTT.

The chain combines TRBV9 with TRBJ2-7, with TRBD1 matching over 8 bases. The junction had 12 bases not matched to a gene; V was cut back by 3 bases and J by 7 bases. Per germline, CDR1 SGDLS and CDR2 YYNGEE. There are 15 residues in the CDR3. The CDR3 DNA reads TGTGCCAGCAGCGGCCAGGGACAGGCCTCCGGGGAGCAGTACTTC. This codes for CASSGQGQASGEQYF. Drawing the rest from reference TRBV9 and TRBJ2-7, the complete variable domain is DSGVTQTPKHLITATGQRVTLRCSPRSGDLSVYWYQQSLDQGLQFLIQYYNGEERAKGNILERFSAQQFPDLHSELNLSSLELGDSALYFCASSGQGQASGEQYFGPGTRLTVT.

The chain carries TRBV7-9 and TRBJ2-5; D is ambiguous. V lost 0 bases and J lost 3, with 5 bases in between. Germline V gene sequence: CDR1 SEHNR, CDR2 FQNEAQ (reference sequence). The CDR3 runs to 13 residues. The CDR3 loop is CASSLALKETQYF. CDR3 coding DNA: TGTGCCAGCAGCTTAGCTTTAAAAGAGACCCAGTACTTC. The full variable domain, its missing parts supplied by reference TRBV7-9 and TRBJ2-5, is DTGVSQNPRHKITKRGQNVTFRCDPISEHNRLYWYRQTLGQGPEFLTYFQNEAQLEKSRLLSDRFSAERPKGSFSTLEIQRTEQGDSAMYLCASSLALKETQYFGPGTRLLVL.

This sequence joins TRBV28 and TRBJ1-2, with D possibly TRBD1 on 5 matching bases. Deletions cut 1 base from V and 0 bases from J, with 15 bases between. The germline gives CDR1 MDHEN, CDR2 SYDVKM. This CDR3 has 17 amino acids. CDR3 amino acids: CASSLFRMGRANYGYTF. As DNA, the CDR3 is TGTGCCAGCAGTTTATTTCGGATGGGCAGGGCTAACTATGGCTACACCTTC.

The chain's CDR3 is CASSLQTALGTQYF. The CDR3 DNA reads TGTGCCAGCTCACTTCAGACGGCGCTAGGGACCCAGTACTTC. The chain is built from TRBV18 and TRBJ2-5, with unresolved D. This CDR3 contains 14 residues. Per the germline V gene, CDR1 is KGHSH and CDR2 is LQKENI. V dropped 4 bases and J dropped 7 bases, with 16 bases sitting between them.

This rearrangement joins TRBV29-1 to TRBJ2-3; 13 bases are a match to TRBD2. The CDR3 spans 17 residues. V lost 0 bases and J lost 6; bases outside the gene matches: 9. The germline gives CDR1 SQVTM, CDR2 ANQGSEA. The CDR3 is CSVEDGRLAGGLDTQYF. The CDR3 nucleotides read TGCAGCGTTGAAGATGGTCGACTAGCGGGAGGTTTGGATACGCAGTATTTT.

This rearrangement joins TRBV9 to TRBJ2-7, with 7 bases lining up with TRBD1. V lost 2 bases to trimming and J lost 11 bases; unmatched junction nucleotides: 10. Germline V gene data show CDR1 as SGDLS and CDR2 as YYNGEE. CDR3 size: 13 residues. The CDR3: CASSVGDSEGKYF. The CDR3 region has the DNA TGTGCCAGCAGCGTGGGGGACAGTGAAGGGAAGTACTTC.

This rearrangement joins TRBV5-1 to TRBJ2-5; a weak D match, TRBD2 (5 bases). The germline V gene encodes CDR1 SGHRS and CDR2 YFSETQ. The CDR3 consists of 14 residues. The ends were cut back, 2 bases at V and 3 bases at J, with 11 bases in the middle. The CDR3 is CASSLNAGKETQYF. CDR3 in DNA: TGCGCCAGCAGCTTAAATGCCGGGAAAGAGACCCAGTACTTC.

DNA of the CDR3: TGTGCCAGCAGCTTAGGAGCTAGCGCGTCTGGTGAGCAGTACTTC. Protein product: CASSLGASASGEQYF. The rearrangement joins TRBV11-2 to TRBJ2-7; D is perhaps TRBD2 (6 bases). This CDR3 has 15 residues. Germline CDR1 and CDR2: SGHAT and FQNNGV. V was trimmed by 1 base and J by 7 bases, leaving 17 bases between them.

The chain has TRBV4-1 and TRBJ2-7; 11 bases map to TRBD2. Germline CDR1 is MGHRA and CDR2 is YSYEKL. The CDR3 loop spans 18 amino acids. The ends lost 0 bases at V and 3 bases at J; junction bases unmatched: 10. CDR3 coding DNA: TGCGCCAGCAGCCAAGATATAGCGGGAGGGTTAAAATACTACGAGCAGTACTTC. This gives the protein CASSQDIAGGLKYYEQYF.

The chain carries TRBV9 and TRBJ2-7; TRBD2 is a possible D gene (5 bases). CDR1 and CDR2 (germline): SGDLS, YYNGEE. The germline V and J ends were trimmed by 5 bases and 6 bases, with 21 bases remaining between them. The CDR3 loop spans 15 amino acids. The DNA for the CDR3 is TGTGCCAGCAGTCATTCACTAGATTCGGTCGGCGAGCAGTACTTC. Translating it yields CASSHSLDSVGEQYF.

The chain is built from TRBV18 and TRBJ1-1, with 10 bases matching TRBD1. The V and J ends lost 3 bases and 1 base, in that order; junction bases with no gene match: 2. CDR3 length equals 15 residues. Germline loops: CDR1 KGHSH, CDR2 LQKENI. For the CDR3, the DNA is TGTGCCAGCTCACCGGGACAGGGGACGAACACTGAAGCTTTCTTT. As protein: CASSPGQGTNTEAFF.

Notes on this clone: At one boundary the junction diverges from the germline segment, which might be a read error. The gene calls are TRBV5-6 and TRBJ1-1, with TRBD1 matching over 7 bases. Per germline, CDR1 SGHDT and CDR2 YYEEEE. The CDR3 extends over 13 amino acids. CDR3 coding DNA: TGTGCCAGCACCCTCGGAGGGGGCACTGAAGATTTCTTT. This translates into CASTLGGGTEDFF.